This TCR beta chain was identified in a study of CD8 T cells in ankylosing spondylitis. The study, taken as a whole, reports: Disease-linked clones, CD8+, were relatively rare in peripheral blood. It appeared that ankylosing spondylitis blood was characterized by a TCR beta motif of several highly homologous variants. Previous work reported some of these motif variants in the synovial fluid and blood of reactive arthritis.

J was trimmed by 3 bases and V by 3 bases; bases with no gene match: 3. This CDR3 comprises 14 residues. CDR1 is GTSNPN, CDR2 SVGIG, per germline (reference sequence). It was by quantitative 5'-RACE with molecular barcodes that TCR beta libraries were made. TCRdb redid the calling of the 5' RACE reads with MiXCR, one entry per CDR3 protein. The table shows 150,000 to 200,000 distinct CDR3 sequences, with 15% to 20% occurring only once. As for this clonotype: Antigen: not known.

Sequencing was performed on blood, either unsorted or a sorted T cell fraction (not recorded which). V gene TRBV30 combines with J gene TRBJ2-2; 8 bases match TRBD2. The sequence came from a male donor between 5 and 29 years old with ankylosing spondylitis or in good health (not recorded which). The CDR3 loop is CAWRREDYTGELFF. The CDR3 coding sequence is TGTGCCTGGAGGCGGGAGGACTACACCGGGGAGCTGTTTTTT.